Below, one T cell receptor beta chain is given with its context. Its antigen is still unknown. The ends were cut back, 5 bases at V and 5 bases at J, with 15 bases in the middle. Germline V gene data show CDR1 as SGHVS and CDR2 as FQNEAQ. The CDR3 totals 14 residues. This sample is part of a study of shared clonotypes between healthy human individuals. Study information: Each donor's CD4 naive and CD4 memory cells filled three plates apiece, CD8 naive two, and CD8 memory one.

TCRdb's copy holds only in-frame clones and misses some; the assay was immunoSEQ multiplex PCR. Of some 980,000 clones in the sample, about three quarters were seen once. CD4+ cell separation produced CD45RA+ naive and CD45RA-negative memory subsets. Regarding the study as a whole: Shared clonotypes across all four donors exceeded non-shared ones in generation probability. Among donors, sharing of clonotypes was expected to be affected by sequencing depth.

The rearrangement joins TRBV7-8 to TRBJ1-2, with D unresolved. The source is a man aged 18 to 29 in good health. Source material: memory CD4+ T cells sorted from blood. Subset described: CD45RA-negative fraction. Here the CDR3 DNA reads TGTGCCAGCAGCCCGAAGACACTTTCTTATGGCTACACCTTC. Its protein product is CASSPKTLSYGYTF.